This TCR beta chain was captured in a study of blood T cells in healthy people across ages. Then a second PCR, running roughly 7 to 11 cycles, was carried out with a sample-barcoded 5' primer and a J-beta primer mix. TCRdb ran MiXCR on the 5' RACE reads and lists one entry per CDR3 protein. This sample has about 640,000 distinct CDR3 sequences; 58% occur once, and the top ten carry over 30%. Study results and limitations: The long-lived group displayed more naive CD4+ cells, plus higher diversity, than the aged donors did.

Details on this clonotype: Its matching antigen is unknown.

Donors were systemically healthy Caucasian individuals from Russia aged roughly 6 to 100 years. Staff drew about 10 milliliters of peripheral blood from each donor. This receptor was obtained from a man in his sixties in good health. Sequencing input: blood.

In nucleotides, the CDR3 is TGTGCCAGCAGACTTTCCGCGGCAGATACGCAGTATTTT. Its translation: CASRLSAADTQYF. The V gene is TRBV27, the J gene TRBJ2-3; D is undetermined. The CDR3 totals 13 residues. CDR1 is MNHEY, CDR2 SMNVEV, per germline (reference sequence). V lost 6 bases and J lost 4, with 11 bases in between.